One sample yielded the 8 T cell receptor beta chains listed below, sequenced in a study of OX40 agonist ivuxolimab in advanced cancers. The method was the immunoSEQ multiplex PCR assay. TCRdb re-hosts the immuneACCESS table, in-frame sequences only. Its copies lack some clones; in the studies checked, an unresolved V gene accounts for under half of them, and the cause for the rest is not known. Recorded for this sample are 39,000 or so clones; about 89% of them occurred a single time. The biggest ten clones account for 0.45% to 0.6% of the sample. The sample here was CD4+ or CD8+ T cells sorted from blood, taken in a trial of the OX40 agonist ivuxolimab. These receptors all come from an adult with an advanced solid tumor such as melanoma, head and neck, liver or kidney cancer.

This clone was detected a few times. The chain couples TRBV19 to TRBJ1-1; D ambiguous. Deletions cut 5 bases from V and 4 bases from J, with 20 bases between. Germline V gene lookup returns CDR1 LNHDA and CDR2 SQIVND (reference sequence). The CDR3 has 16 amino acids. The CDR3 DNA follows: TGTGCCAGTAGTCCCCAGACCATCCTGGAGGGCACTGAAGCTTTCTTT. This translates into CASSPQTILEGTEAFF.

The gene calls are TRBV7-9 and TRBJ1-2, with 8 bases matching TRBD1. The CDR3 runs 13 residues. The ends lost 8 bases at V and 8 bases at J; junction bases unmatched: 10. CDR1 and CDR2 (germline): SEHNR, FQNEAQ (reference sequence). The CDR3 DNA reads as TGTGCCAGCGGCACGGACAGGGCGGGGGGCTACACCTTC. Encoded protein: CASGTDRAGGYTF.

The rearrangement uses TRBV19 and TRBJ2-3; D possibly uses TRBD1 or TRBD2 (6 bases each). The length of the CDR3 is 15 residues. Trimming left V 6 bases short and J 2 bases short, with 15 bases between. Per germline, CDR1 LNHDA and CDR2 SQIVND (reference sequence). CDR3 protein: CASRSGGKPTDTQYF. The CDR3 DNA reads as TGTGCCAGTAGGTCCGGGGGCAAACCCACAGATACGCAGTATTTT. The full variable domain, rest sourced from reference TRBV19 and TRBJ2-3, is DGGITQSPKYLFRKEGQNVTLSCEQNLNHDAMYWYRQDPGQGLRLIYYSQIVNDFQKGDIAEGYSVSREKKESFPLTVTSAQKNPTAFYLCASRSGGKPTDTQYFGPGTRLTVL.

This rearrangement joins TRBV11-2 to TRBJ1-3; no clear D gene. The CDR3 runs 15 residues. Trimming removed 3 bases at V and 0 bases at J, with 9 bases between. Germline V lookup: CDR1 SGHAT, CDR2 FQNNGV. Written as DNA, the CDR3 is TGTGCCAGCAGCTTTGGCCAGAACTCTGGAAACACCATATATTTT. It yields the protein CASSFGQNSGNTIYF.

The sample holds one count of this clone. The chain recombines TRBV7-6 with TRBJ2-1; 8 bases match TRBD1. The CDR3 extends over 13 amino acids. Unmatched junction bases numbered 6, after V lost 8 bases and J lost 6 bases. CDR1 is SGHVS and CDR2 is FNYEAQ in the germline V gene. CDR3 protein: CASSRQGANEQFF. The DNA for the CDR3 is TGTGCCAGCTCTAGGCAGGGGGCCAATGAGCAGTTCTTC.

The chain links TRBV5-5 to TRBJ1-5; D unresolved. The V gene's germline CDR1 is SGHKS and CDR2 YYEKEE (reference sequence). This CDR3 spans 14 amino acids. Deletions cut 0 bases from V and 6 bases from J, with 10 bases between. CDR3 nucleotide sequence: TGTGCCAGCAGCTTGGCCTTCGGAAGTCAGCCCCAGCATTTT. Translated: CASSLAFGSQPQHF.

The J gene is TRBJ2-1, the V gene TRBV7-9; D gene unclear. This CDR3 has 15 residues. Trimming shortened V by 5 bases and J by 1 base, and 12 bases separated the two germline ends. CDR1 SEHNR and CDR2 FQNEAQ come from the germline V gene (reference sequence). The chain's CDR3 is CASSPRRVSYNEQFF. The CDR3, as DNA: TGTGCCAGCAGCCCCCGACGGGTATCCTACAATGAGCAGTTCTTC.

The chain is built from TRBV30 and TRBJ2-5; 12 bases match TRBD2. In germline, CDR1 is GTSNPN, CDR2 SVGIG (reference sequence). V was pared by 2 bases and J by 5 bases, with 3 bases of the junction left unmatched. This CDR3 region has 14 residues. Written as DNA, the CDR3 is TGTGCCTGGAGTCCAGGGACTAGCGGGGAGACCCAGTACTTC. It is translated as CAWSPGTSGETQYF.